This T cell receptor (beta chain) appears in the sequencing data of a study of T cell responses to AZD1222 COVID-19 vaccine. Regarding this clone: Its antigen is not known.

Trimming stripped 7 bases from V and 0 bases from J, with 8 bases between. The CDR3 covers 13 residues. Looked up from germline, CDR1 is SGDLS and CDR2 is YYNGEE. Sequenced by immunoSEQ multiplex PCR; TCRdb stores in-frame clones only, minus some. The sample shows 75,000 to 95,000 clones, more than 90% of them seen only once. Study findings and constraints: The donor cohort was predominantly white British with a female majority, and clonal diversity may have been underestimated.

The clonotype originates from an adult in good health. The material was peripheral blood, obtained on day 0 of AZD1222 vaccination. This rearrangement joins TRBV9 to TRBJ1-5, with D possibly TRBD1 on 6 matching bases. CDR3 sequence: CASSRGSNQPQHF. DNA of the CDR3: TGTGCCAGCTCCAGGGGTAGCAATCAGCCCCAGCATTTT. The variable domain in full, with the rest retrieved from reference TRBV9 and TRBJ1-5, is DSGVTQTPKHLITATGQRVTLRCSPRSGDLSVYWYQQSLDQGLQFLIQYYNGEERAKGNILERFSAQQFPDLHSELNLSSLELGDSALYFCASSRGSNQPQHFGDGTRLSIL.